This T cell receptor beta chain was sequenced in a study of T-cell reconstitution after alpha-beta-depleted transplantation in children. Broader study findings: From surviving recipient T cells and thymic progenitors came the high day-60 TCRbeta diversity observed in some patients. The study reportedly traced alpha-beta T cells about two months after transplant to several hundred expanded graft clones. Newly produced T cells mostly provided counts and TCRbeta diversity after one year, as hyperexpanded clones declined.

J gave up 6 bases and V 0 bases, and 7 bases lay outside the gene matches. CDR3 size: 15 residues. Germline V CDR1 and CDR2: GTSNPN, SVGIG (reference sequence). During its preparation, the TCRbeta library received unique molecular identifiers. Each CDR3 protein gets one entry after TCRdb re-called the PCR reads with MiXCR. The sample yields about 1,000,000 distinct CDR3 sequences, under 30% seen once. Worth noting for this clonotype: Antigen specificity is unknown.

Sequences were derived from PBMCs, mostly from graft donor cells, sampled 360 days after TCRalphabeta/CD19-depleted stem cell transplant. The receptor comes from a boy under three years old who had a stem cell transplant for SCID, so the T cells may come from the graft donor. This sequence joins TRBV30 and TRBJ2-3, with TRBD1 matching over 9 bases. The CDR3 protein is CAWSVGQGPLDTQYF. CDR3 DNA: TGTGCCTGGAGTGTAGGACAGGGGCCGCTGGATACGCAGTATTTT.